This TCR beta chain was captured by sequencing in a study of shared clonotypes between healthy human individuals. This clone came up once. The data were produced by immunoSEQ multiplex PCR, yet TCRdb's version contains in-frame clones alone and is incomplete. This table holds about 1.5 million clones, 95% to 99% found once. This CDR3 is 13 amino acids long. V lost 4 bases, J lost 9 bases, and 16 bases lay in between. Germline V CDR1 and CDR2: SGHRS, YFSETQ. This TCR was recovered from a man between 25 and 39 years old in good health. This rearrangement joins TRBV5-1 to TRBJ2-5; D might be TRBD2 (7 bases). Sequenced: naive CD4+ T cells sorted from blood. The subset was: CD45RA+ positively selected. The CDR3 here is CASSAGAARAQYF. Written as DNA, the CDR3 is TGCGCCAGCAGCGCGGGGGCCGCCAGGGCCCAGTACTTC.